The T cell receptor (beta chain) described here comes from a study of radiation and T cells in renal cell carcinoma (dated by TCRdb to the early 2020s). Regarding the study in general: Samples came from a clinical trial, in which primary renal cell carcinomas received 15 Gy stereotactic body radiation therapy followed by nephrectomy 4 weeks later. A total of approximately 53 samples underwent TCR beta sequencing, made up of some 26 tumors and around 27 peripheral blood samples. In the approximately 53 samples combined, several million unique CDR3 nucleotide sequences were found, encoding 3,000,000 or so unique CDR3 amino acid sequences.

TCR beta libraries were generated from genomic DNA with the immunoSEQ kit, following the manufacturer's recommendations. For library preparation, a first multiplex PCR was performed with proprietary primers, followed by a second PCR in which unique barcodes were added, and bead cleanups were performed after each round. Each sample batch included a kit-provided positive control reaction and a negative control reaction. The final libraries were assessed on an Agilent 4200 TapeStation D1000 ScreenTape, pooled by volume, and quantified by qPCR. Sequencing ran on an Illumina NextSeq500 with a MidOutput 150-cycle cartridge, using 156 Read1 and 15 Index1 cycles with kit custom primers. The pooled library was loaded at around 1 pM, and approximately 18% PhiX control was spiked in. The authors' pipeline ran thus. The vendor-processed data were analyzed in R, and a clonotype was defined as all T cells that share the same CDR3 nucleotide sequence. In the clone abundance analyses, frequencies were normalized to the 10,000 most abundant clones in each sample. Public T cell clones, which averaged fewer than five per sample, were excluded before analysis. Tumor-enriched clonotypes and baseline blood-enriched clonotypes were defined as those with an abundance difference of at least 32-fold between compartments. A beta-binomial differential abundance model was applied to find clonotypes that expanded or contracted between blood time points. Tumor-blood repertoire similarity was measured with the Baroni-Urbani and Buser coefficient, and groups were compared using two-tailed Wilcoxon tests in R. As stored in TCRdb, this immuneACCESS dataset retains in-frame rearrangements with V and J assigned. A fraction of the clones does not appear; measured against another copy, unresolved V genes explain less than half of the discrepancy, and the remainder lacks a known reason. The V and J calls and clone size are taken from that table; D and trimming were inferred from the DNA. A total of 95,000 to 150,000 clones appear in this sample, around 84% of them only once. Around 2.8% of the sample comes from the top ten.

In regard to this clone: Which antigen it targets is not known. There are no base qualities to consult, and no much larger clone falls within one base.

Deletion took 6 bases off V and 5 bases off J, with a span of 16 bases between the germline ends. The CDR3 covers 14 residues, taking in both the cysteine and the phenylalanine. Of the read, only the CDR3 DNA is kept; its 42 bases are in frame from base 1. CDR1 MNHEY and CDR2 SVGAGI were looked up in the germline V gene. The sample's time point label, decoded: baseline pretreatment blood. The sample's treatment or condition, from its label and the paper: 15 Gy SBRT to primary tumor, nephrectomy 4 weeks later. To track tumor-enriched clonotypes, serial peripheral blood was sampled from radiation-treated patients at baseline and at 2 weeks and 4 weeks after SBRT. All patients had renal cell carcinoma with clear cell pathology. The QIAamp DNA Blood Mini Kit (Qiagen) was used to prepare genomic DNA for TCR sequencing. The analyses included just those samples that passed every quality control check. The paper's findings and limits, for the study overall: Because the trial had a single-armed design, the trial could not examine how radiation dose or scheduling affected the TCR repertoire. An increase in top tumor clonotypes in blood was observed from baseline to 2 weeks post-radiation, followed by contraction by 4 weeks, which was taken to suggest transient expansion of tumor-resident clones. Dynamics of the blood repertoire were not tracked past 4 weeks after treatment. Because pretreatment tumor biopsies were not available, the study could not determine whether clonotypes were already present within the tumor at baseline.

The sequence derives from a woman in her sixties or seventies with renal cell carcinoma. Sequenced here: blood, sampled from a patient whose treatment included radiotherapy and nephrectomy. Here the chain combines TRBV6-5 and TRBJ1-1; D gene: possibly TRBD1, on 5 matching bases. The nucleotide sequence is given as TGTGCCAGCAGGCCCCCTGGGGCGGGGACTGAAGCTTTCTTT. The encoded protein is CASRPPGAGTEAFF.